This is a list of T cell receptor beta chains from one sample in a study of blood T cells in healthy people across ages. TCRdb reprocessed the 5' RACE reads with MiXCR, giving one entry per CDR3 protein. Of approximately 2,000,000 distinct CDR3 sequences in the sample, about 39% were seen once. The sample consisted of blood. The origin of the receptors is a human donor in good health. Each CDR3 is given with its conserved first and last residue. Fields, in order: J gene, D gene, clone size, V gene, CDR3 DNA, CDR3 protein. D genes are given only for firm matches. Size values are once, few and many counts, or a class for expanded clones, and some rows have none.

J gene: TRBJ1-2
D gene: -
clone size: few
V gene: TRBV28
CDR3 DNA: TGTGCCAGCAGCCGGGGGGCGTTCTATGGCTACACCTTC
CDR3 protein: CASSRGAFYGYTF

J gene: TRBJ2-5
D gene: TRBD1
clone size: -
V gene: TRBV20-1
CDR3 DNA: TGCAGTGCTAGAGAGACCGGGACAGGGCTTTGGGAGACCCAGTACTTC
CDR3 protein: CSARETGTGLWETQYF

J gene: TRBJ1-1
D gene: -
clone size: -
V gene: TRBV6-6
CDR3 DNA: TGTGCCAGCAGTCTAAAGGGGATCATGAACACTGAAGCTTTCTTT
CDR3 protein: CASSLKGIMNTEAFF

J gene: TRBJ2-1
D gene: TRBD2
clone size: few
V gene: TRBV4-3
CDR3 DNA: TGCGCCAGCAGCCAAGCTCCGATGGGGGGACTATACAATGAGCAGTTCTTC
CDR3 protein: CASSQAPMGGLYNEQFF

J gene: TRBJ1-1
D gene: -
clone size: few
V gene: TRBV4-3
CDR3 DNA: TGCGCCAGCAGCCCCTTTAGAGGGGAGCAAAAAGCTTTCTTT
CDR3 protein: CASSPFRGEQKAFF

J gene: TRBJ2-3
D gene: TRBD2
clone size: few
V gene: TRBV20-1
CDR3 DNA: TGCAGTGCTCTCCTAGCGGGGGGGCCGGGCACAGATACGCAGTATTTT
CDR3 protein: CSALLAGGPGTDTQYF

J gene: TRBJ2-7
D gene: TRBD1
clone size: few
V gene: TRBV6-1
CDR3 DNA: TGTGCCAGCAGTGTCTGGGGACAGGGCTGGTACGAGCAGTACTTC
CDR3 protein: CASSVWGQGWYEQYF

J gene: TRBJ2-4
D gene: TRBD1
clone size: few
V gene: TRBV6-6
CDR3 DNA: TGTGCCAGCAACAGGGGAGCCAAAAACATTCAGTACTTC
CDR3 protein: CASNRGAKNIQYF

J gene: TRBJ1-1
D gene: -
clone size: -
V gene: TRBV7-2
CDR3 DNA: TGTGCCAGCAGCCCCATTAACAGGGCCGGCACTGAAGCTTTCTTT
CDR3 protein: CASSPINRAGTEAFF

J gene: TRBJ2-3
D gene: -
clone size: few
V gene: TRBV20-1
CDR3 DNA: TGCAGTGCTAGTCACGGGTTTACGCAGTATTTT
CDR3 protein: CSASHGFTQYF

J gene: TRBJ1-4
D gene: -
clone size: -
V gene: TRBV2
CDR3 DNA: TGTGCCAGCAGTTCAGGGACGGGCTGGGGGTCGTTTTTT
CDR3 protein: CASSSGTGWGSFF

J gene: TRBJ2-4
D gene: TRBD1
clone size: few
V gene: TRBV24-1
CDR3 DNA: TGTGCCACCAGTCCAAACAAGGACAGGGGTAGGTCGTTGGCCAAAAACATTCAGTACTTC
CDR3 protein: CATSPNKDRGRSLAKNIQYF

J gene: TRBJ1-1
D gene: TRBD1
clone size: -
V gene: TRBV10-3
CDR3 DNA: TGTGCCATCAGTACCCGGGACAGGGTCTTTGGAACTGAAGCTTTCTTT
CDR3 protein: CAISTRDRVFGTEAFF

J gene: TRBJ2-7
D gene: TRBD1
clone size: -
V gene: TRBV18
CDR3 DNA: TGTGCCAGCTCTAGGACAGGGGATACCTACGAGCAGTACTTC
CDR3 protein: CASSRTGDTYEQYF

J gene: TRBJ2-3
D gene: -
clone size: few
V gene: TRBV29-1
CDR3 DNA: TGCAGCGTTGAAACCATAGATACTAGCACAGATACGCAGTATTTT
CDR3 protein: CSVETIDTSTDTQYF

J gene: TRBJ1-2
D gene: -
clone size: -
V gene: TRBV20-1
CDR3 DNA: TGCAGTTCCCCATGGCCGAGAGAGTACTATGGCTACACCTTC
CDR3 protein: CSSPWPREYYGYTF

J gene: TRBJ2-7
D gene: TRBD2
clone size: -
V gene: TRBV7-2
CDR3 DNA: TGTGCCAGCAGCCAAGCGGGGGGGGTCTACGAGCAGTACTTC
CDR3 protein: CASSQAGGVYEQYF

J gene: TRBJ2-5
D gene: -
clone size: -
V gene: TRBV4-1
CDR3 DNA: TGCGCCAGCAGCCAAGAAGGGGGGAGCCAGTACTTC
CDR3 protein: CASSQEGGSQYF

J gene: TRBJ2-5
D gene: -
clone size: -
V gene: TRBV27
CDR3 DNA: TGTGCCAGCAGTTACCGCCGGGCCTTTTCGCAAGAGACCCAGTACTTC
CDR3 protein: CASSYRRAFSQETQYF

J gene: TRBJ2-7
D gene: -
clone size: -
V gene: TRBV20-1
CDR3 DNA: TGCAGTGCTAGAGTTGGGGGCCCTCTGATTAACGAGCAGTACTTC
CDR3 protein: CSARVGGPLINEQYF

J gene: TRBJ2-1
D gene: -
clone size: -
V gene: TRBV6-2/TRBV6-3
CDR3 DNA: TGTGCCAGCAGCCCCGGGACTGGCCCTTATGAGCAGTTCTTC
CDR3 protein: CASSPGTGPYEQFF

J gene: TRBJ1-2
D gene: TRBD1
clone size: few
V gene: TRBV5-6
CDR3 DNA: TGTGCCAGCAGCACCTACGGGACAGGGGACTATGGCTACACCTTC
CDR3 protein: CASSTYGTGDYGYTF

J gene: TRBJ2-1
D gene: -
clone size: -
V gene: TRBV6-1
CDR3 DNA: TGTGCCGGCAGTGAACCCCAGGCCTACAATGAGCAGTTCTTC
CDR3 protein: CAGSEPQAYNEQFF

J gene: TRBJ2-3
D gene: TRBD1
clone size: -
V gene: TRBV6-2/TRBV6-3
CDR3 DNA: TGTGCCAGCAGCAGAGTCCGGGACAGGGGTACAGATACGCAGTATTTT
CDR3 protein: CASSRVRDRGTDTQYF

J gene: TRBJ2-5
D gene: TRBD2
clone size: -
V gene: TRBV19
CDR3 DNA: TGTGCCAGTAGTATATTCGCCCCTAGCGGGGAAGAGACCCAGTACTTC
CDR3 protein: CASSIFAPSGEETQYF

J gene: TRBJ1-2
D gene: TRBD1
clone size: few
V gene: TRBV7-2
CDR3 DNA: TGTGCCAGCAGCTCCGACGGACAGGGATTCTATGGCTACACCTTC
CDR3 protein: CASSSDGQGFYGYTF

J gene: TRBJ2-7
D gene: -
clone size: -
V gene: TRBV11-1
CDR3 DNA: TGTGCCAGCAGCTCGCGGGGTTTCCCCCACGAGCAGTACTTC
CDR3 protein: CASSSRGFPHEQYF

J gene: TRBJ1-1
D gene: -
clone size: -
V gene: TRBV5-1
CDR3 DNA: TGCGCCAGCAGCAAAACCGCAGGGAACACTGAAGCTTTCTTT
CDR3 protein: CASSKTAGNTEAFF

J gene: TRBJ2-1
D gene: -
clone size: once
V gene: TRBV20-1
CDR3 DNA: TGCAGTGCTAGATCCCAGACGGCCGCGTTTGACAATGAGCAGTTCTTC
CDR3 protein: CSARSQTAAFDNEQFF

J gene: TRBJ2-5
D gene: TRBD2
clone size: once
V gene: TRBV7-2
CDR3 DNA: TGTGCCAGCAGCTTAAGAGCGGGGGGGCGGGTAGAGACCCAGTACTTC
CDR3 protein: CASSLRAGGRVETQYF

J gene: TRBJ2-3
D gene: -
clone size: -
V gene: TRBV7-2
CDR3 DNA: TGTGCCAGCAGCTCACGCACGGGCAGTGGAGATACGCAGTATTTT
CDR3 protein: CASSSRTGSGDTQYF

J gene: TRBJ2-3
D gene: TRBD2
clone size: few
V gene: TRBV20-1
CDR3 DNA: TGCAGTGCCCCTGGCCCTAGCGGGGGAGACCTTGCTGGCACAGATACGCAGTATTTT
CDR3 protein: CSAPGPSGGDLAGTDTQYF

J gene: TRBJ1-4
D gene: -
clone size: -
V gene: TRBV20-1
CDR3 DNA: TGCAGTGCCCAGGAAGGACGCGGGAATGAAAAACTGTTTTTT
CDR3 protein: CSAQEGRGNEKLFF

J gene: TRBJ2-1
D gene: -
clone size: few
V gene: TRBV3-1
CDR3 DNA: TGTGCCAGCAGCCTAACGTGGGGGATCTACAATGAGCAGTTCTTC
CDR3 protein: CASSLTWGIYNEQFF

J gene: TRBJ2-1
D gene: TRBD2
clone size: few
V gene: TRBV9
CDR3 DNA: TGTGCCAGCAGCGTACTAAGCGGGGGGGCCTACAATGAGCAGGTCTTC
CDR3 protein: CASSVLSGGAYNEQVF

J gene: TRBJ2-2
D gene: TRBD1
clone size: few
V gene: TRBV28
CDR3 DNA: TGTGCCAGCACCTCACAGGGGAGAGGCACCGGGGAGCTGTTTTTT
CDR3 protein: CASTSQGRGTGELFF

J gene: TRBJ2-4
D gene: TRBD2
clone size: -
V gene: TRBV12-3/TRBV12-4
CDR3 DNA: TGTGCCAGCAGTCCGGACCGTGGGGTAGCGGGAAACATTCAGTACTTC
CDR3 protein: CASSPDRGVAGNIQYF

J gene: TRBJ2-3
D gene: -
clone size: -
V gene: TRBV9
CDR3 DNA: TGTGCCAGCAGCGTAGTTAGCGTCACAGATACGCAGTATTTT
CDR3 protein: CASSVVSVTDTQYF

J gene: TRBJ2-5
D gene: -
clone size: -
V gene: TRBV7-3
CDR3 DNA: TGTGCCAGCAGCCCGGGACACCGAGACGAGCGGTACTTC
CDR3 protein: CASSPGHRDERYF

J gene: TRBJ1-4
D gene: -
clone size: few
V gene: TRBV7-6
CDR3 DNA: TGTGCCAGCAGCATACAAGGTGAAAAACTGTTTTTT
CDR3 protein: CASSIQGEKLFF

J gene: TRBJ2-5
D gene: TRBD2
clone size: -
V gene: TRBV10-3
CDR3 DNA: TGTGCCATCAGTGACCCAACGCCGGGGGGGCGAGAGACCCAGTACTTC
CDR3 protein: CAISDPTPGGRETQYF

J gene: TRBJ2-4
D gene: -
clone size: -
V gene: TRBV12-3/TRBV12-4
CDR3 DNA: TGTGCCCTACCAGGGCCTGGGTACTTC
CDR3 protein: CALPGPGYF

J gene: TRBJ2-7
D gene: TRBD2
clone size: -
V gene: TRBV7-2
CDR3 DNA: TGTGCCAGCACCACTAGCGGGGGGGCTTACGAGCAGTACTTC
CDR3 protein: CASTTSGGAYEQYF

J gene: TRBJ1-1
D gene: -
clone size: -
V gene: TRBV7-8
CDR3 DNA: TGTGCCAGCAGCCTTGGGGAGGGTTGGGCTTTCTTT
CDR3 protein: CASSLGEGWAFF

J gene: TRBJ2-6
D gene: -
clone size: many
V gene: TRBV5-1
CDR3 DNA: TGTGCTAGTGGTCAAGGCTCTGGGGCCAACGTCCTGACTTTC
CDR3 protein: CASGQGSGANVLTF

J gene: TRBJ2-7
D gene: -
clone size: few
V gene: TRBV7-8
CDR3 DNA: TGTGCCAGCAGCTTAGGGCGGGGACCCTATTACTACGAGCAGTACTTC
CDR3 protein: CASSLGRGPYYYEQYF

J gene: TRBJ1-1
D gene: -
clone size: -
V gene: TRBV6-6
CDR3 DNA: TGTGCCAGCAGACCCACGATCGGGGGGAACACTGAAGCTTTCTTT
CDR3 protein: CASRPTIGGNTEAFF

J gene: TRBJ2-4
D gene: TRBD2
clone size: -
V gene: TRBV7-6
CDR3 DNA: TGTGTCAGCAGCTTTGGCGGGGGGGCCTATGATGAGCAGTACTTC
CDR3 protein: CVSSFGGGAYDEQYF

J gene: TRBJ2-3
D gene: TRBD2
clone size: -
V gene: TRBV7-2
CDR3 DNA: TGTGCCAGCAGCTCCCAGAGCGGACTAGCCACAGATACGCAGTATTTT
CDR3 protein: CASSSQSGLATDTQYF

J gene: TRBJ2-3
D gene: -
clone size: -
V gene: TRBV6-1
CDR3 DNA: TGTGCCGGACAGACAGTCCCGGGAGCCACAGATACGCAGTATTTT
CDR3 protein: CAGQTVPGATDTQYF

J gene: TRBJ2-5
D gene: TRBD1
clone size: few
V gene: TRBV25-1
CDR3 DNA: TGTGCCAGCAGTGGGATCCAGGACAGGGGGCAAGAGACCCAGTACTTC
CDR3 protein: CASSGIQDRGQETQYF

J gene: TRBJ2-2
D gene: TRBD2
clone size: -
V gene: TRBV9
CDR3 DNA: TGTGCCAGCAGCGTTAGCGGGGGGATACACACCGGGGAGCTGTTTTTT
CDR3 protein: CASSVSGGIHTGELFF

J gene: TRBJ2-1
D gene: TRBD1
clone size: -
V gene: TRBV29-1
CDR3 DNA: TGCTGCGTTGGGAATTTTAGGGGACAGCGAATCTACAATGAGCAGTTCTTC
CDR3 protein: CCVGNFRGQRIYNEQFF

J gene: TRBJ1-2
D gene: -
clone size: -
V gene: TRBV3-1
CDR3 DNA: TGTGCCAGCAGCCCCGCGGAGGGCAGTTGGAGTGGCTACACCTTC
CDR3 protein: CASSPAEGSWSGYTF

J gene: TRBJ1-1
D gene: -
clone size: few
V gene: TRBV7-9
CDR3 DNA: TGTGCCAGCAGCCCCGATGTGGCAGGGGTGTACACTGAAGCTTTCTTT
CDR3 protein: CASSPDVAGVYTEAFF

J gene: TRBJ2-5
D gene: TRBD2
clone size: -
V gene: TRBV7-2
CDR3 DNA: TGTGCCAGCAGCTTAGCCCAGCGGGGGGGCAAAATGGAGACCCAGTACTTC
CDR3 protein: CASSLAQRGGKMETQYF

J gene: TRBJ1-1
D gene: -
clone size: -
V gene: TRBV7-9
CDR3 DNA: TGTGCCAGCAGCGGTGGGACGGGGAACACTGAAGCTTTCTTT
CDR3 protein: CASSGGTGNTEAFF

J gene: TRBJ2-3
D gene: -
clone size: -
V gene: TRBV7-2
CDR3 DNA: TGTGCCAGCAGCTTAGCGATAGCGAGGACCACAGATACGCAGTATTTT
CDR3 protein: CASSLAIARTTDTQYF

J gene: TRBJ2-3
D gene: -
clone size: few
V gene: TRBV20-1
CDR3 DNA: TGCAGTGCCGAGCTTCCTCTAGAGCACCACACAGATACGCAGTATTTT
CDR3 protein: CSAELPLEHHTDTQYF